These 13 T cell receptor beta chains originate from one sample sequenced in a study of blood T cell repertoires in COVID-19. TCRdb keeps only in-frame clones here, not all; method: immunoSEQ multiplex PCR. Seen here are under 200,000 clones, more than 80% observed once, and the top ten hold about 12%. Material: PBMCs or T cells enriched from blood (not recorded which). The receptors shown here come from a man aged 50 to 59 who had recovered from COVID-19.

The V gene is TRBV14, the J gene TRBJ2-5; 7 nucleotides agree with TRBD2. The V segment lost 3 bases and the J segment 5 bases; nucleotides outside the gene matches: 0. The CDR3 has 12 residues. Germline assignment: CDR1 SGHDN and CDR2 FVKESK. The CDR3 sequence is CASSQGGETQYF. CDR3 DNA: TGTGCCAGCAGCCAGGGGGGGGAGACCCAGTACTTC. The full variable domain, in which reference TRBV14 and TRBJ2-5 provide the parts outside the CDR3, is EAGVTQFPSHSVIEKGQTVTLRCDPISGHDNLYWYRRVMGKEIKFLLHFVKESKQDESGMPNNRFLAERTGGTYSTLKVQPAELEDSGVYFCASSQGGETQYFGPGTRLLVL.

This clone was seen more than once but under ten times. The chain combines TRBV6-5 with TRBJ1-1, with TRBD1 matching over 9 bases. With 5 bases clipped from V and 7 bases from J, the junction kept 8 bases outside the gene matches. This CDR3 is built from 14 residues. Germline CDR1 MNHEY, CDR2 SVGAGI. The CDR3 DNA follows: TGTGCCAGCAGTCAACTACAGGGGGCAAGTGAAGCTTTCTTT. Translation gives CASSQLQGASEAFF.

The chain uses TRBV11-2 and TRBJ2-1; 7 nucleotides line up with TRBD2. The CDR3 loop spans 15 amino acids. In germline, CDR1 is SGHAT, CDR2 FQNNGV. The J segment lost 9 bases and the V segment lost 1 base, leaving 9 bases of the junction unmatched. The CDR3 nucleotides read TGTGCCAGCAGCTTAGGCGCTAACGGGGGGTCTGAGCAGTTCTTC. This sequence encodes CASSLGANGGSEQFF.

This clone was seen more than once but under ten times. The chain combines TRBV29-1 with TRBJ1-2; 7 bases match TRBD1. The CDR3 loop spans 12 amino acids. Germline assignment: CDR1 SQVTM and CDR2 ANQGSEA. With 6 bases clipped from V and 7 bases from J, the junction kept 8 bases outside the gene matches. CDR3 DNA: TGCAGCGTAGAAACAGGGGATGGTGGCTACACCTTC. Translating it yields CSVETGDGGYTF.

CDR3 amino acids: CASSQGREKGYGYTF. The CDR3 region has the DNA TGTGCCAGCAGCCAAGGCCGGGAAAAGGGCTATGGCTACACCTTC. V and J are TRBV3-1 (or the pseudogene TRBV3-2) and TRBJ1-2; D is uncertain. The length of the CDR3 is 15 residues. Trimming took 1 base from V and 4 from J, leaving 13 bases between them. In germline, CDR1 is LGHDT, CDR2 YNNKEL (reference sequence).

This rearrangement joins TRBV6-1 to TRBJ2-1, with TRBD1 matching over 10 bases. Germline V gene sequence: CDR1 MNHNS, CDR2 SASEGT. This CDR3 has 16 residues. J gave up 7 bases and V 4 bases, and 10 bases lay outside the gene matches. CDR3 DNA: TGTGCCAGCAGTGTCCAGGGGGGACAGGGGACTAATGAGCAGTTCTTC. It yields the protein CASSVQGGQGTNEQFF.

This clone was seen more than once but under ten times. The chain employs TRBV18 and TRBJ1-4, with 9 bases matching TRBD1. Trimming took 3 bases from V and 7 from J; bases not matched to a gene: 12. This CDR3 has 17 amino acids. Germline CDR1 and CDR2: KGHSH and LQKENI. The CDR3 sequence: CASSPRAIGQGLEKLFF. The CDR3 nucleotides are TGTGCCAGCTCACCTCGGGCCATAGGACAGGGGCTTGAAAAACTGTTTTTT.

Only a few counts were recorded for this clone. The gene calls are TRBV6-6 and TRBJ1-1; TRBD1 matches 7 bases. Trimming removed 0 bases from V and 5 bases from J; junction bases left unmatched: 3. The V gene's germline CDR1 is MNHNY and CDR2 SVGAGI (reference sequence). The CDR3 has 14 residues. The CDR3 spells CASSYSTGRTEAFF. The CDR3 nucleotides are TGTGCCAGCAGTTACTCGACAGGGCGGACTGAAGCTTTCTTT.

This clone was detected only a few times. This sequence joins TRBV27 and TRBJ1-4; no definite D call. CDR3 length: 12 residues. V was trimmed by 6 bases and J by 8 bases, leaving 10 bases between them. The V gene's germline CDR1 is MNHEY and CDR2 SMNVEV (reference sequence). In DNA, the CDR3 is TGTGCCAGCAGACACCCGGGGGAAAAACTGTTTTTT. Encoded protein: CASRHPGEKLFF.

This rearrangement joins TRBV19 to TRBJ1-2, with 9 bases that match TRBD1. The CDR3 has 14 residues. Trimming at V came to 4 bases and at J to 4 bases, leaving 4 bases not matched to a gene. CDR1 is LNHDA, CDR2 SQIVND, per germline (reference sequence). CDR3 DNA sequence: TGTGCCAGTAGTAAGGGGACAGGGCTCTATGGCTACACCTTC. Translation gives CASSKGTGLYGYTF.

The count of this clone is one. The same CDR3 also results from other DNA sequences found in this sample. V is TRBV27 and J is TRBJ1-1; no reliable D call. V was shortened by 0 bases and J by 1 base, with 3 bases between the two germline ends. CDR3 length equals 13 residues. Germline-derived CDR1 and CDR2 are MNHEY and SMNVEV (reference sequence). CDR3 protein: CASSLSRNTEAFF. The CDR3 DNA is TGTGCCAGCAGTTTATCTCGGAACACTGAAGCTTTCTTT.

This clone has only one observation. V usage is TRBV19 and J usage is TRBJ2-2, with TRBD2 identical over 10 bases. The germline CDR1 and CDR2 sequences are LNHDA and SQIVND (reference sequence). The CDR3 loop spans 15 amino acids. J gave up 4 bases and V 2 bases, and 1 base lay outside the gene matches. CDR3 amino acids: CASSIKRGGTGELFF. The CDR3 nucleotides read TGTGCCAGTAGTATAAAGCGGGGGGGCACCGGGGAGCTGTTTTTT.

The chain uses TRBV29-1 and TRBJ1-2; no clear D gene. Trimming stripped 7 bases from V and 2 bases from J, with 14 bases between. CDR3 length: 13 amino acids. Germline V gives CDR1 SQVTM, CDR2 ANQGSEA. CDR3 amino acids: CSALPGPNYGYTF. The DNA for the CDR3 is TGCAGCGCCTTGCCGGGTCCCAACTATGGCTACACCTTC.